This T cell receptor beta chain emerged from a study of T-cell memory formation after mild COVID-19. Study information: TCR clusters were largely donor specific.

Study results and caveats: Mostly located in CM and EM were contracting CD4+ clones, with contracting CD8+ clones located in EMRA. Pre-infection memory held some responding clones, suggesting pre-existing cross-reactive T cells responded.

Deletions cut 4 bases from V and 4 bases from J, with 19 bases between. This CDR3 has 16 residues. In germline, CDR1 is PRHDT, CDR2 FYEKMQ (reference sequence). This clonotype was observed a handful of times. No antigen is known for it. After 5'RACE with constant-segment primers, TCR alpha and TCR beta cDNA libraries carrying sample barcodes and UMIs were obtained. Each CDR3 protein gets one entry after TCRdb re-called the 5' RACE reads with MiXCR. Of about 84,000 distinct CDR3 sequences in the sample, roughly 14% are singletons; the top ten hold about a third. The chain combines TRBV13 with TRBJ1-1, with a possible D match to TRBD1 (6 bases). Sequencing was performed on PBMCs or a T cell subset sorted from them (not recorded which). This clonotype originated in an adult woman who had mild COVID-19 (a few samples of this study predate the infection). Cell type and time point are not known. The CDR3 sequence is CASSSQGGGVSTEAFF. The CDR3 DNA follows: TGTGCCAGCAGCTCGCAAGGGGGGGGAGTGAGCACTGAAGCTTTCTTT.